Reported below is one TCR beta chain. Its target is not known. All donors were Caucasian adults living in Nashville, Tennessee. This entry comes from a study of shared clonotypes between healthy human individuals. Study-wide findings and caveats: Sorted-subset sequencing, rarefaction showed, was incomplete despite large depth.

Once extracted for a subset, genomic DNA was divided evenly among several immunoSEQ plates. Sorted-subset replicate PCRs used about 200 ng DNA, some 31,000 T cell genomes. Profiling relied on immunoSEQ multiplex PCR, and the TCRdb table lists in-frame clones only, not all of them. In the table there are 550,000 to 850,000 clones, 74% of which are singletons. CDR1 and CDR2 from the germline V gene are MNHNS and SASEGT. CDR3 length: 13 residues. The V end was cut by 0 bases, the J end by 11 bases, with 12 bases between. This sequence originates from a woman in her twenties or thirties in good health. This chain joins TRBV6-1 and TRBJ2-3; D perhaps matches TRBD2 (6 bases). The sample was memory CD4+ T cells sorted from blood. Subset: CD45RA-negative fraction. CDR3 DNA sequence: TGTGCCAGCAGTGAAGCCGGGGGAGGTTGGCAGTATTTT. Translated: CASSEAGGGWQYF.